What follows are 28 T cell receptor beta chains derived from one specimen sequenced in a study of CD8+ T cells in alopecia areata. Regarding treatment: oral pan-JAK inhibitor, 5-10 mg twice daily. The sequencing template was cDNA reverse transcribed from extracted RNA. Assay used: immunoSEQ multiplex PCR; TCRdb lists only in-frame clones, some missing. The repertoire holds roughly 120,000 clones, with 56% as singletons. Sample: CD4+ T cells sorted from blood, taken at week 24, from a patient treated with tofacitinib. The source is a human donor with alopecia areata.

The V gene is TRBV29-1, the J gene TRBJ1-5; D remains ambiguous. The germline gives CDR1 SQVTM, CDR2 ANQGSEA. V lost 4 bases and J 5 bases, leaving 3 bases between the germline ends. CDR3 length equals 10 residues. In DNA, the CDR3 is TGCAGCGTTGGGGATCAGCCCCAGCATTTT. Translated, it gives CSVGDQPQHF. Together with reference TRBV29-1 and TRBJ1-5, the CDR3 gives the full variable domain: SAVISQKPSRDICQRGTSLTIQCQVDSQVTMMFWYRQQPGQSLTLIATANQGSEATYESGFVIDKFPISRPNLTFSTLTVSNMSPEDSSIYLCSVGDQPQHFGDGTRLSIL.

This chain joins TRBV5-1 and TRBJ2-1, with unresolved D. This CDR3 comprises 14 residues. The V end lost 0 bases, the J end lost 6 bases, and 10 bases lay between the germline ends. Germline loops: CDR1 SGHRS, CDR2 YFSETQ. The CDR3 nucleotides read TGCGCCAGCAGCTTGGGCACCCGCGCCAATGAGCAGTTCTTC. It specifies CASSLGTRANEQFF.

This clone showed up just a few times. The V gene is TRBV18, the J gene TRBJ2-2; D remains unclear. Germline CDR1 reads KGHSH; CDR2 reads LQKENI. This CDR3 is 16 amino acids long. The V end was cut by 0 bases, the J end by 4 bases, with 12 bases between. CDR3 loop: CASSPPTSLLTGELFF. The CDR3 DNA reads TGTGCCAGCTCACCACCGACGTCACTCCTCACCGGGGAGCTGTTTTTT.

This sequence joins TRBV27 and TRBJ2-5; D gene uncertain. Trimming pared 5 bases from V and 4 bases from J, leaving 11 bases between. From germline, CDR1 is MNHEY and CDR2 SMNVEV (reference sequence). The CDR3 covers 13 residues. In DNA, the CDR3 is TGTGCCAGCAGTCCTAGGCTTTCAGAGACCCAGTACTTC. It specifies CASSPRLSETQYF.

This clone appeared a few times. CDR3 amino acids: CASSSPSLTGGGETQYF. CDR3 nucleotides: TGTGCCAGCAGCTCCCCATCCTTGACAGGGGGAGGAGAGACCCAGTACTTC. V and J are TRBV5-4 and TRBJ2-5; TRBD1 agrees at 9 bases. Germline V gene sequence: CDR1 SGHNT, CDR2 YYREEE (reference sequence). This CDR3 region has 17 residues. The V segment lost 3 bases and the J segment 4 bases; nucleotides outside the gene matches: 13.

This clone was observed once. The chain carries TRBV19 and TRBJ2-3; tentatively, D is TRBD1 (6 bases). Germline CDR1 and CDR2: LNHDA and SQIVND (reference sequence). Trimming cost V 5 bases and J 1 base, with 10 bases left between them. The CDR3 consists of 14 residues. The CDR3 spells CASSAQGGTDTQYF. The CDR3 region has the DNA TGTGCCAGTAGTGCACAGGGCGGCACAGATACGCAGTATTTT.

The chain links TRBV5-1 to TRBJ2-7, with 7 positions matching TRBD1. The CDR3 covers 13 residues. V lost 2 bases and J lost 3; bases outside the gene matches: 2. Germline V gene lookup returns CDR1 SGHRS and CDR2 YFSETQ. The chain's CDR3 is CASSFRQGYEQYF. The CDR3 coding sequence is TGCGCCAGCAGCTTTCGACAGGGCTACGAGCAGTACTTC.

The rearrangement joins TRBV7-9 to TRBJ1-5; D unresolved. The germline V and J ends were trimmed by 3 bases and 2 bases, with 2 bases remaining between them. Germline loops: CDR1 SEHNR, CDR2 FQNEAQ (reference sequence). The CDR3 contains 12 residues. The CDR3 DNA reads as TGTGCCAGCAGCTTCGGCAATCAGCCCCAGCATTTT. Its protein is CASSFGNQPQHF.

The chain joins TRBV5-1 to TRBJ2-2; the D gene is possibly TRBD1 (6 bases). This CDR3 is 15 amino acids long. V lost 6 bases and J 4 bases, leaving 16 bases between the germline ends. Per the germline V gene, CDR1 is SGHRS and CDR2 is YFSETQ. CDR3 region: CASINGQLGTGELFF. CDR3 nucleotides: TGCGCCAGCATCAACGGACAGCTTGGCACCGGGGAGCTGTTTTTT.

This chain joins TRBV7-2 and TRBJ1-2; a weak D match, TRBD1 (5 bases). The CDR3 length is 13 residues. Trimming stripped 2 bases from V and 5 bases from J, with 9 bases between. From germline, CDR1 is SGHTA and CDR2 FQGNSA. The CDR3 nucleotides are TGTGCCAGCAGCTTACAGGGAGTGTATGGCTACACCTTC. This sequence encodes CASSLQGVYGYTF.

This clone was counted once. The chain links TRBV29-1 to TRBJ2-3; D call uncertain. The CDR3 consists of 13 residues. CDR1 SQVTM and CDR2 ANQGSEA come from the germline V gene. V dropped 2 bases and J dropped 0 bases, with 6 bases sitting between them. CDR3 loop: CSVEQSSTDTQYF. The CDR3 nucleotides read TGCAGCGTTGAACAAAGTAGCACAGATACGCAGTATTTT.

This clone was detected only once. The gene calls are TRBV5-1 and TRBJ2-7; 7 nucleotides line up with TRBD1. This CDR3 has 15 residues. J gave up 3 bases and V 4 bases, and 10 bases lay outside the gene matches. CDR1 and CDR2 from the germline V gene are SGHRS and YFSETQ. CDR3 nucleotides: TGCGCCAGCAGCAATTGGGAAACAGGGGTCTACGAGCAGTACTTC. Translation gives CASSNWETGVYEQYF. The variable domain in full, with the rest retrieved from reference TRBV5-1 and TRBJ2-7, is KAGVTQTPRYLIKTRGQQVTLSCSPISGHRSVSWYQQTPGQGLQFLFEYFSETQRNKGNFPGRFSGRQFSNSRSEMNVSTLELGDSALYLCASSNWETGVYEQYFGPGTRLTVT.

The V gene is TRBV10-3, the J gene TRBJ2-5; D ambiguous. The CDR3 is 13 residues long. Between the trimmed V and J ends, which lost 3 bases and 5 bases, there was a span of 10 bases. Germline V gene lookup returns CDR1 ENHRY and CDR2 SYGVKD. CDR3 coding DNA: TGTGCCATCAGTGAACGGCTGGGGGAGACCCAGTACTTC. Amino acids: CAISERLGETQYF.

The chain is built from TRBV6-1 and TRBJ1-2; the D gene is possibly TRBD1 (5 bases). Germline V gene sequence: CDR1 MNHNS, CDR2 SASEGT. Trimming took 1 base from V and 8 from J, leaving 17 bases between them. The CDR3 covers 15 residues. Here the CDR3 reads CASSEGPGLPGGYTF. CDR3 coding DNA: TGTGCCAGCAGTGAAGGTCCGGGGCTCCCGGGCGGCTACACCTTC.

This clone came up a few times. The V and J genes are TRBV12-5 and TRBJ1-1; D ambiguous. Trimming pared 3 bases from V and 5 bases from J, leaving 7 bases between. This CDR3 is 12 amino acids long. Germline-derived CDR1 and CDR2 are LGHNT and FRNRAP. CDR3 sequence reads: CASGLGSTEAFF. DNA for the CDR3: TGTGCTAGTGGTTTAGGATCGACTGAAGCTTTCTTT.

This sequence joins TRBV30 and TRBJ1-4, with TRBD1 identical over 10 bases. In germline, CDR1 is GTSNPN, CDR2 SVGIG (reference sequence). Unmatched junction bases numbered 10, after V lost 0 bases and J lost 6 bases. The CDR3 covers 17 residues. CDR3 protein: CAWSVYSLGTGDEKLFF. The CDR3 DNA sequence: TGTGCCTGGAGTGTTTACTCCCTGGGGACAGGGGATGAAAAACTGTTTTTT. Full variable domain (rest looked up from reference TRBV30 and TRBJ1-4): SQTIHQWPATLVQPVGSPLSLECTVEGTSNPNLYWYRQAAGRGLQLLFYSVGIGQISSEVPQNLSASRPQDRQFILSSKKLLLSDSGFYLCAWSVYSLGTGDEKLFFGSGTQLSVL.

This clone was observed a handful of times. V and J are TRBV7-8 and TRBJ2-1, with TRBD2 matching over 9 bases. The CDR3 is 14 amino acids. Germline V gene data show CDR1 as SGHVS and CDR2 as FQNEAQ. Germline trimming cut 6 bases from V and 7 bases from J; bases unmatched to any gene: 7. The CDR3, as DNA: TGTGCCAGCAGTCGCGGGGGGGCCGCGAATGAGCAGTTCTTC. Its protein is CASSRGGAANEQFF.

This clone was seen a few times. The chain is built from TRBV23-1 and TRBJ2-4; possibly TRBD2 for D (6 bases). TRBV23-1 is known as an ORF, though its function is uncertain. CDR3 length: 16 residues. The ends were cut back, 3 bases at V and 0 bases at J, with 12 bases in the middle. The CDR3 sequence is CASSQAGTAAKNIQYF. The CDR3 DNA is TGCGCCAGCAGTCAGGCTGGGACTGCAGCCAAAAACATTCAGTACTTC.

V is TRBV5-6 and J is TRBJ1-6, with D perhaps matching TRBD1 (5 bases). V lost 2 bases and J lost 9, with 15 bases in between. The CDR3 consists of 15 residues. CDR1 SGHDT and CDR2 YYEEEE come from the germline V gene. The CDR3 region has the DNA TGTGCCAGCAGCTTTAAAGGGACTGGGCGTTCACCCCTCCACTTT. Its translation is CASSFKGTGRSPLHF.

The chain couples TRBV29-1 to TRBJ2-5; the match to TRBD2 covers 7 bases. CDR3 length: 13 residues. Germline-derived CDR1 and CDR2 are SQVTM and ANQGSEA. The V and J ends lost 4 bases and 5 bases, in that order; junction bases with no gene match: 7. CDR3 residues: CSVAGLAVETQYF. CDR3 bases: TGCAGCGTTGCAGGGCTAGCGGTGGAGACCCAGTACTTC.

As concerns this clone: Other DNA sequences in the same sample also yield this CDR3. CDR3 loop: CASSFKGDTEAFF. In DNA, the CDR3 is TGCGCCAGCAGCTTTAAGGGGGACACTGAAGCTTTCTTT. V is TRBV5-1 and J is TRBJ1-1; tentatively, D is TRBD1 (6 bases). CDR1 and CDR2 (germline): SGHRS, YFSETQ. The length of the CDR3 is 13 residues. The ends were cut back, 2 bases at V and 3 bases at J, with 8 bases in the middle.

The chain employs TRBV7-2 and TRBJ1-5; possibly TRBD1 for D (5 bases). The CDR3 is made up of 15 amino acids. With 5 bases removed from V and 1 base from J, the gap between germline ends came to 12 bases. Germline V gene data show CDR1 as SGHTA and CDR2 as FQGNSA. This CDR3 reads CASSATRGSNQPQHF. The CDR3 DNA reads TGTGCCAGCAGCGCCACTCGGGGCAGCAATCAGCCCCAGCATTTT. The full variable domain, in which reference TRBV7-2 and TRBJ1-5 provide the parts outside the CDR3, is GAGVSQSPSNKVTEKGKDVELRCDPISGHTALYWYRQSLGQGLEFLIYFQGNSAPDKSGLPSDRFSAERTGGSVSTLTIQRTQQEDSAVYLCASSATRGSNQPQHFGDGTRLSIL.

The chain couples TRBV29-1 to TRBJ2-3; unclear D gene. There are 12 residues in the CDR3. The ends were cut back, 4 bases at V and 4 bases at J, with 9 bases in the middle. The germline gives CDR1 SQVTM, CDR2 ANQGSEA. For the CDR3, the DNA is TGCAGCGTTGTTGAGGAAGCAGATACGCAGTATTTT. Amino acids: CSVVEEADTQYF.

In this sample, this clone turned up once. The J gene is TRBJ2-6, the V gene TRBV9, with 9 bases lining up with TRBD2. The V gene's germline CDR1 is SGDLS and CDR2 YYNGEE. Losses at the gene ends were 0 bases for V and 0 bases for J; bases not matched to a gene: 4. The CDR3 has 18 amino acids. CDR3: CASSVALLAGSGANVLTF. CDR3 in DNA: TGTGCCAGCAGCGTAGCTCTACTAGCGGGCTCTGGGGCCAACGTCCTGACTTTC.

This clone was found a few times. V gene TRBV4-3 combines with J gene TRBJ2-1; 7 bases map to TRBD1. The CDR3 has 16 residues. V gave up 1 base and J gave up 4 bases; unmatched junction bases: 7. Germline-derived CDR1 and CDR2 are LGHNA and YSLEER. The CDR3 sequence: CASSQGSGTVYNEQFF. CDR3 nucleotide sequence: TGCGCCAGCAGCCAAGGCTCCGGGACAGTTTACAATGAGCAGTTCTTC.

This clone occurred a few times. V usage is TRBV5-1 and J usage is TRBJ1-3; TRBD1 is a possible D gene (5 bases). The V end lost 0 bases, the J end lost 8 bases, and 15 bases lay between the germline ends. This CDR3 region has 15 residues. The V gene's germline CDR1 is SGHRS and CDR2 YFSETQ. The CDR3 loop reads CASSLEGVKGDTIYF. CDR3 nucleotide sequence: TGCGCCAGCAGCTTGGAAGGGGTAAAAGGAGACACCATATATTTT. Based on the CDR3 plus reference TRBV5-1 and TRBJ1-3, the full variable domain is KAGVTQTPRYLIKTRGQQVTLSCSPISGHRSVSWYQQTPGQGLQFLFEYFSETQRNKGNFPGRFSGRQFSNSRSEMNVSTLELGDSALYLCASSLEGVKGDTIYFGEGSWLTVV.

Only one count was recorded for this clone. The chain links TRBV4-2 to TRBJ2-7; 11 nucleotides align to TRBD2. CDR1 and CDR2 from the germline V gene are LGHNA and YNFKEQ. The J segment lost 1 base and the V segment lost 1 base, leaving 6 bases of the junction unmatched. This CDR3 has 17 amino acids. Here the CDR3 DNA reads TGTGCCAGCAGCCAAGTTCTAGCGGGGGGACTTTCCTACGAGCAGTACTTC. It codes for CASSQVLAGGLSYEQYF.

The V call is TRBV20-1, the J call TRBJ1-2; D not certain. This CDR3 comprises 11 residues. Germline V gene data show CDR1 as DFQATT and CDR2 as SNEGSKA (reference sequence). The germline V and J ends were trimmed by 3 bases and 3 bases, with 5 bases remaining between them. CDR3 sequence: CSASNDYGYTF. The CDR3 DNA reads as TGCAGTGCTAGCAACGACTATGGCTACACCTTC.